The TCR beta chain described here comes from a study of blood T cell repertoires in COVID-19. Assay: immunoSEQ multiplex PCR; the TCRdb copy retains only in-frame clones and omits some. The profile shows roughly 180,000 clones, around 78% of them singletons. The CDR3 is made up of 18 amino acids. V shed 4 bases and J 4 bases; nucleotides not matched to a gene: 9. CDR1 is SGHDN, CDR2 FVKESK, per germline. The sample consisted of PBMCs or T cells enriched from blood (not recorded which). The rearrangement uses TRBV14 and TRBJ2-3, with 15 bases lining up with TRBD2. This sequence was found in a woman aged 45-60 years who had recovered from COVID-19. For the CDR3, the DNA is TGTGCCAGCAGCCCTACGGGACTAGCGGGAGGCAGGGCAGATACGCAGTATTTT. Translating gives CASSPTGLAGGRADTQYF.